This T cell receptor (beta chain) was obtained from a study of esophageal squamous cell carcinoma under preoperative chemotherapy. About this clonotype: No antigen is known for it.

Study-wide results and limits: Post-treatment tumor-infiltrating lymphocytes appeared partly derived from peripheral T cells migrating into the tumor.

Stated time point: before preoperative PTX-NDP chemotherapy. The germline V gene has CDR1 MRHNA and CDR2 SNTAGT. The CDR3 spans 15 residues. Trimming shortened V by 3 bases and J by 0 bases, and 10 bases separated the two germline ends. TCRdb re-called the PCR reads with MiXCR, one entry per CDR3 protein. This sample has fewer than 16,000 distinct CDR3 sequences; 60% occur once, and the top ten carry around half. The V and J genes are TRBV6-4 and TRBJ2-3, with a tentative D call TRBD1 (5 bases). This receptor was taken from a human donor with esophageal squamous cell carcinoma. The donor label of this sample is uncertain. Sampling was carried out from a patient given preoperative chemotherapy. The CDR3 coding sequence is TGTGCCAGCAGTGATCAGGGTGACAGCACAGATACGCAGTATTTT. It codes for CASSDQGDSTDTQYF.